This T cell receptor (beta chain) was retrieved from a study of CD8 T cells in ankylosing spondylitis. The study, taken as a whole, reports: Typical of ankylosing spondylitis blood, it appeared, was a TCR beta motif of under 10 highly homologous variants.

Trimming cost V 3 bases and J 0 bases, with 9 bases left between them. CDR3 size: 15 residues. Each TCR beta library was made by quantitative 5'-RACE that incorporated molecular barcodes. TCRdb independently ran MiXCR on the 5' RACE reads; one entry per CDR3 protein. The sample carries roughly 100,000 distinct CDR3 sequences, roughly 8.3% recorded once. This clonotype occurred many times. What it recognizes is unknown. Sequenced material: blood, either unsorted or a sorted T cell fraction (not recorded which). V usage is TRBV12-3 or TRBV12-4 and J usage is TRBJ2-1; D ambiguous. The source is a male donor with ankylosing spondylitis or in good health (not recorded which). CDR3: CASSLPYSSYNEQFF. DNA of the CDR3: TGTGCCAGCAGTTTGCCTTATAGCTCCTACAATGAGCAGTTCTTC.